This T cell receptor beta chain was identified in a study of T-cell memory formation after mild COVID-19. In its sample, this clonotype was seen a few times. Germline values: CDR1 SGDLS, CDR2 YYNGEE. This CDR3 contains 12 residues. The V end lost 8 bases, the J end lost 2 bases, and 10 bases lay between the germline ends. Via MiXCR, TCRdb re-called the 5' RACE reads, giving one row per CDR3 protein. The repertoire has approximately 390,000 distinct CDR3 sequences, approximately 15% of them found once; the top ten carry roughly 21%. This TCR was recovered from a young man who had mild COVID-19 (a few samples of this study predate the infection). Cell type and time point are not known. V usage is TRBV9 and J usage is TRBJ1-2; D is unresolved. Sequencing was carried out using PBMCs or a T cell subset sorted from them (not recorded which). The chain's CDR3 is CASRQNNYGYTF. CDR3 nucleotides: TGTGCCAGTCGTCAGAACAACTATGGCTACACCTTC.